What follows are 9 T cell receptor beta chains derived from one specimen sequenced in a study of blood T cell repertoires in COVID-19. Assay: immunoSEQ multiplex PCR; the TCRdb copy retains only in-frame clones and omits some. The table lists about 48,000 clones, about nine tenths of them singletons. Material for sequencing was peripheral blood. Receptor source: a woman of 80 years or more with COVID-19, enrolled during active disease.

The chain has TRBV7-9 and TRBJ1-4, with D perhaps matching TRBD1 (6 bases). This CDR3 is 12 amino acids long. The germline gives CDR1 SEHNR, CDR2 FQNEAQ (reference sequence). Trimming stripped 2 bases from V and 11 bases from J, with 9 bases between. The CDR3 bases are TGTGCCAGCAGCTTACAGGGGCCGAAACTGTTTTTT. It translates to CASSLQGPKLFF.

In DNA, the CDR3 is TGTGCCAGCAGTGGGGCTGGGACAGGGGAAAACATTCAGTACTTC. Residues: CASSGAGTGENIQYF. V gene TRBV2 combines with J gene TRBJ2-4, with 10 bases that match TRBD1. Per the germline V gene, CDR1 is SNHLY and CDR2 is FYNNEI. The ends lost 4 bases at V and 5 bases at J; junction bases unmatched: 5. The CDR3 spans 15 residues.

This clone showed up just once. This sequence joins TRBV12-3 or TRBV12-4 and TRBJ1-2; perhaps TRBD1 as D (5 bases). The CDR3 contains 13 residues. V dropped 4 bases and J dropped 7 bases, with 13 bases sitting between them. CDR3 sequence: CASSSDIEAGYTF. CDR3 nucleotide sequence: TGTGCCAGCAGTTCGGACATAGAAGCTGGCTACACCTTC.

The chain couples TRBV19 to TRBJ2-5, with TRBD1 identical over 10 bases. V shed 6 bases and J 5 bases; nucleotides not matched to a gene: 9. The CDR3 totals 15 residues. Per germline, CDR1 LNHDA and CDR2 SQIVND (reference sequence). The CDR3 region is CASRPSGQGKETQYF. DNA for the CDR3: TGTGCCAGTAGACCGTCGGGACAGGGGAAGGAGACCCAGTACTTC.

This chain joins TRBV7-2 and TRBJ1-5; D may be TRBD1 (5 bases). The CDR3 is 16 residues long. Per germline, CDR1 SGHTA and CDR2 FQGNSA. With 1 base removed from V and 6 bases from J, the gap between germline ends came to 16 bases. DNA of the CDR3: TGTGCCAGCAGCTTAGAAGCAGGGTTGGCAGGTCAGCCCCAGCATTTT. Translating gives CASSLEAGLAGQPQHF.

The CDR3 DNA reads TGTGCCAGCAGCCCACTCAAACCCTTTCTCGGGGGGCTTGTTGACTATGGCTACACCTTC. This translates into CASSPLKPFLGGLVDYGYTF. The J gene is TRBJ1-2, the V gene TRBV28, with D possibly matching TRBD1 (6 bases). This CDR3 has 20 amino acids. Germline loops: CDR1 MDHEN, CDR2 SYDVKM. V lost 6 bases to trimming and J lost 3 bases, with 32 bases between them.

The rearrangement joins TRBV5-1 to TRBJ2-3; D is ambiguous. The CDR3 contains 14 residues. The germline gives CDR1 SGHRS, CDR2 YFSETQ. V gave up 3 bases and J gave up 4 bases, with 12 bases separating them. DNA of the CDR3: TGCGCCAGCAGCTCCTATTCCTTCTCAGATACGCAGTATTTT. As protein: CASSSYSFSDTQYF.

The chain has TRBV28 and TRBJ1-2; D is uncertain. CDR3 length: 13 residues. Between the trimmed V and J ends, which lost 7 bases and 8 bases, there was a span of 17 bases. Germline CDR1 and CDR2: MDHEN and SYDVKM. The CDR3: CASNLLTRGGYTF. The CDR3 coding sequence is TGTGCCAGCAACTTACTAACCCGAGGGGGCTACACCTTC.

This chain links TRBV21-1 with TRBJ2-7; the D call of TRBD1 is as the table states it, not checked on the DNA. TRBV21-1 is a pseudogene. This CDR3 region has 10 residues. The CDR3 DNA sequence: TGTGCCAGCAGGGGCAGCGAGCAGTACTTC. Its translation is CASRGSEQYF.